Shown below are 20 T cell receptor beta chains from a single sample sequenced in a study of vaccination effects on CD4 cells after COVID-19. Sequencing used immunoSEQ multiplex PCR; TCRdb keeps in-frame clones, though not all of them. Of approximately 74,000 clones listed, roughly 80% are singletons. No antigen has been identified for these receptors. Sequencing in the ViraFEST assay came after antigen-specific CD4+ T cells had been expanded with viral peptide pools, which were used to stimulate PBMC. Cultured cells yielded isolated CD4+ T cells after less than 11 days. Vaccine administered to participants consisted of two doses of either BNT162b2 or mRNA-1273. The starting material was CD4+ T cells from PBMCs cultured with HCoV-OC43 spike peptides, obtained after COVID-19 vaccination. Described subset: HCoV-OC43 spike overlapping peptide pool stimulation. The source is a human donor who received a COVID-19 vaccine.

The chain employs TRBV19 and TRBJ2-4, with D tentatively TRBD1 (6 bases). The germline V gene encodes CDR1 LNHDA and CDR2 SQIVND (reference sequence). This CDR3 region has 13 residues. Trimming removed 10 bases from V and 8 bases from J, with 18 bases in between. CDR3 in amino acids: CATSRTGSDIQYF. The CDR3 coding sequence is TGTGCCACCAGTCGCACAGGGAGCGACATTCAGTACTTC.

The genes are TRBV18 and TRBJ1-5; D remains unclear. The CDR3 contains 15 residues. V was pared by 2 bases and J by 2 bases, with 10 bases between. Germline-derived CDR1 and CDR2 are KGHSH and LQKENI. The DNA for the CDR3 is TGTGCCAGCTCACCAGGCCAGTTCGGCAATCAGCCCCAGCATTTT. It codes for CASSPGQFGNQPQHF. Together with reference TRBV18 and TRBJ1-5, the CDR3 gives the full variable domain: NAGVMQNPRHLVRRRGQEARLRCSPMKGHSHVYWYRQLPEEGLKFMVYLQKENIIDESGMPKERFSAEFPKEGPSILRIQQVVRGDSAAYFCASSPGQFGNQPQHFGDGTRLSIL.

CDR3 bases: TGTGCCAGCAGCCTTAGGACAACTGGAAACACCATATATTTT. Protein product: CASSLRTTGNTIYF. This chain links TRBV28 with TRBJ1-3; tentative D call: TRBD1 (5 bases). This CDR3 spans 14 amino acids. Germline V gene lookup returns CDR1 MDHEN and CDR2 SYDVKM. The germline V and J ends were trimmed by 6 bases and 2 bases, with 11 bases remaining between them.

This chain joins TRBV19 and TRBJ2-2, with 9 positions matching TRBD1. This CDR3 comprises 14 residues. Germline V gives CDR1 LNHDA, CDR2 SQIVND (reference sequence). V lost 9 bases and J lost 3; bases outside the gene matches: 5. The CDR3 DNA reads TGTGCCAGCTCGAGGGACAGGGACACCGGGGAGCTGTTTTTT. Its protein is CASSRDRDTGELFF.

V gene TRBV30 combines with J gene TRBJ1-2; perhaps TRBD1 as D (6 bases). The CDR3 has 14 residues. CDR1 is GTSNPN and CDR2 is SVGIG in the germline V gene (reference sequence). The V end was cut by 0 bases, the J end by 1 base, with 9 bases between. The CDR3 nucleotides read TGTGCCTGGAGTGTACAGGGAATTAACTATGGCTACACCTTC. It translates to CAWSVQGINYGYTF.

The chain recombines TRBV7-2 with TRBJ2-4; tentatively, D is TRBD1 or TRBD2 (5 bases each). CDR3 length: 12 residues. The V end lost 6 bases, the J end lost 11 bases, and 14 bases lay between the germline ends. Per germline, CDR1 SGHTA and CDR2 FQGNSA. In DNA form, the CDR3 reads TGTGCCAGCAGTCGGAACCGGGACCTTCAGTACTTC. It yields the protein CASSRNRDLQYF.

The CDR3 is CASKLAEKLFF. CDR3 nucleotide sequence: TGTGCCAGCAAACTAGCTGAAAAACTGTTTTTT. The chain carries TRBV11-2 and TRBJ1-4; D unclear. Between the trimmed V and J ends, which lost 7 bases and 7 bases, there was a span of 7 bases. The CDR3 runs 11 residues. Looked up from germline, CDR1 is SGHAT and CDR2 is FQNNGV.

The genes are TRBV6-1 and TRBJ1-4, with D unclear. Germline CDR1 MNHNS, CDR2 SASEGT. The CDR3 extends over 16 amino acids. V shed 2 bases and J shed 6 bases, with 16 bases lying between them. This CDR3 is CASSESRLGRHEKLFF. As DNA, the CDR3 is TGTGCCAGCAGTGAATCCCGCCTGGGCCGACATGAAAAACTGTTTTTT.

This chain uses TRBV2 with TRBJ1-6; D call uncertain. Between the trimmed V and J ends, which lost 4 bases and 8 bases, there was a span of 9 bases. Germline-derived CDR1 and CDR2 are SNHLY and FYNNEI. This CDR3 is 13 amino acids long. CDR3: CASSGSVYSPLHF. CDR3 DNA: TGTGCCAGCAGTGGTTCCGTGTATTCACCCCTCCACTTT.

V gene TRBV7-3 combines with J gene TRBJ2-1; D may be TRBD1 (6 bases). Germline values: CDR1 SGHTA, CDR2 FQGTGA. V gave up 5 bases and J gave up 0 bases, with 11 bases separating them. The CDR3 contains 15 residues. The CDR3 spells CASSAFRGSYNEQFF. The CDR3 coding sequence is TGTGCCAGCAGCGCCTTCAGGGGCTCCTACAATGAGCAGTTCTTC.

The J gene is TRBJ2-5, the V gene TRBV19; 13 nucleotides match TRBD2. The germline gives CDR1 LNHDA, CDR2 SQIVND (reference sequence). This CDR3 spans 16 amino acids. Losses at the gene ends were 0 bases for V and 7 bases for J; bases not matched to a gene: 5. The CDR3 sequence is CASSIDGTSGDATQYF. The CDR3 nucleotides are TGTGCCAGTAGTATAGATGGGACTAGCGGGGACGCGACCCAGTACTTC.

The chain combines TRBV6-5 with TRBJ1-1; D is uncertain. This CDR3 is 13 amino acids long. V was trimmed by 7 bases and J by 0 bases, leaving 9 bases between them. CDR1 MNHEY and CDR2 SVGAGI come from the germline V gene. CDR3 region: CASTQQMNTEAFF. In DNA, the CDR3 is TGTGCCAGCACCCAACAGATGAACACTGAAGCTTTCTTT.

V and J are TRBV19 and TRBJ2-1; TRBD1 agrees at 12 bases. The CDR3 is 16 residues long. Trimming took 6 bases from V and 10 from J; bases not matched to a gene: 13. In germline, CDR1 is LNHDA, CDR2 SQIVND (reference sequence). DNA for the CDR3: TGTGCCAGTAGGCCCCGGGGGACAGGGGGCGAGGGGGAGCAGTTCTTC. This gives the protein CASRPRGTGGEGEQFF.

The chain recombines TRBV11-1 with TRBJ1-1; D gene uncertain. This CDR3 region has 13 residues. Trimming stripped 3 bases from V and 1 base from J, with 6 bases between. Germline V gene lookup returns CDR1 SGHAT and CDR2 FQDESV (reference sequence). DNA for the CDR3: TGTGCCAGCAGCTTTCTTCAGAACACTGAAGCTTTCTTT. This gives the protein CASSFLQNTEAFF.

This chain uses TRBV10-3 with TRBJ2-7; D unresolved. The V and J ends lost 3 bases and 2 bases respectively, with 8 bases between them. The CDR3 contains 13 residues. Germline-derived CDR1 and CDR2 are ENHRY and SYGVKD. The CDR3 sequence is CAISDGITYEQYV. The CDR3, as DNA: TGTGCCATCAGTGATGGGATCACCTACGAGCAGTACGTC.

This chain connects TRBV5-1 to TRBJ1-2; maybe TRBD1 (5 bases). The germline gives CDR1 SGHRS, CDR2 YFSETQ. CDR3 length equals 16 residues. The V gene lost 1 base and the J gene lost 3 bases, with 16 bases spanning the gap. CDR3 amino acids: CASSLRPGTGDYGYTF. The DNA for the CDR3 is TGCGCCAGCAGCTTGAGGCCCGGGACGGGGGACTATGGCTACACCTTC.

This clone is a singleton in its sample. This chain joins TRBV15 and TRBJ1-1; perhaps TRBD1 as D (5 bases). V shed 3 bases and J shed 0 bases, with 8 bases lying between them. The germline gives CDR1 LNHNV, CDR2 YYDKDF (reference sequence). This CDR3 region has 14 residues. As DNA, the CDR3 is TGTGCCACCAGCAGGTGGGGGATGAACACTGAAGCTTTCTTT. It specifies CATSRWGMNTEAFF.

The chain carries TRBV24-1 and TRBJ1-5, with a weak D call TRBD1 (6 bases). The V and J ends lost 4 bases and 5 bases respectively, with 11 bases between them. Looked up from germline, CDR1 is KGHDR and CDR2 is SFDVKD. The CDR3 has 14 amino acids. The CDR3 DNA sequence: TGTGCCACCAGTGACGGTTCAGGGGATCAGCCCCAGCATTTT. Protein: CATSDGSGDQPQHF.

This clone was counted once. The chain joins TRBV5-6 to TRBJ2-6; possibly TRBD2 for D (6 bases). The CDR3 contains 15 residues. Germline assignment: CDR1 SGHDT and CDR2 YYEEEE. Trimming pared 3 bases from V and 7 bases from J, leaving 14 bases between. The CDR3 sequence is CASSSGGGRANVLTF. The CDR3 DNA reads as TGTGCCAGCAGCTCGGGCGGAGGGCGAGCCAACGTCCTGACTTTC.

The chain combines TRBV5-1 with TRBJ2-2; no reliable D call. V shed 1 base and J shed 3 bases, with 13 bases lying between them. The CDR3 runs to 16 residues. Germline CDR1 is SGHRS and CDR2 is YFSETQ. This chain's CDR3 is CASSLFLNSDTGELFF. The CDR3 coding sequence is TGCGCCAGCAGCTTGTTTCTGAATTCGGACACCGGGGAGCTGTTTTTT.